One and the same sample provided the 16 T cell receptor beta chains below, sequenced in a study of blood T cell repertoires in COVID-19 (dated by TCRdb to 2018 to 2020). Libraries were built with the immunoSEQ multiplex PCR assay. The immuneACCESS repertoire file appears here via TCRdb, limited to in-frame rearrangements. These files lack a portion of the clones; in checked studies, under half of the deficit traces to unresolved V genes, and the cause of the others is not known. The sample table contains 200,000 to 300,000 clones; only one count was recorded for 85% to 90% of them. The top ten clones comprise around 4% of the sample. Material for sequencing was PBMCs or T cells enriched from blood (not recorded which). Source of these receptors: a woman aged 25 to 39 who had recovered from COVID-19.

The table lists this clone with a count of one. Here the CDR3 reads CASSSGLWDGYTF. Written as DNA, the CDR3 is TGTGCCAGTTCTTCAGGGCTGTGGGATGGCTACACCTTC. The chain employs TRBV19 and TRBJ1-2; weak D call: TRBD1 (5 bases). The CDR3 is made up of 13 amino acids. Germline CDR1 is LNHDA and CDR2 is SQIVND (reference sequence). V was shortened by 8 bases and J by 6 bases, with 16 bases between the two germline ends.

Regarding this clone: Other DNA sequences of this sample code for an identical CDR3. The CDR3 nucleotides read TGTGCCAGTCGGACTAGCGGACCATCCTACAATGAGCAGTTCTTC. It yields the protein CASRTSGPSYNEQFF. The chain carries TRBV19 and TRBJ2-1, with 10 bases aligning to TRBD2. Germline lookup yields CDR1 LNHDA and CDR2 SQIVND (reference sequence). The CDR3 has 15 amino acids. V shed 8 bases, J shed 1 base, and the junction held 5 bases outside the gene matches.

This rearrangement joins TRBV28 to TRBJ1-1; TRBD1 matches at 12 bases. V trimming: 4 bases; J trimming: 6 bases; junction bases outside the gene matches: 3. CDR3 length: 14 residues. Looked up from germline, CDR1 is MDHEN and CDR2 is SYDVKM. CDR3 bases: TGTGCCAGCAGTTCGGGACAGGGGGCTTCTGAAGCTTTCTTT. Protein product: CASSSGQGASEAFF. Using reference TRBV28 and TRBJ1-1 for the parts outside the CDR3, the full variable domain is DVKVTQSSRYLVKRTGEKVFLECVQDMDHENMFWYRQDPGLGLRLIYFSYDVKMKEKGDIPEGYSVSREKKERFSLILESASTNQTSMYLCASSSGQGASEAFFGQGTRLTVV.

This chain connects TRBV4-3 to TRBJ2-5, with TRBD1 as a possible D gene (6 bases). The ends were cut back, 0 bases at V and 5 bases at J, with 13 bases in the middle. The CDR3 loop spans 15 amino acids. CDR1 is LGHNA, CDR2 YSLEER, per germline. CDR3 sequence: CASSQDPGDEETQYF. The CDR3 nucleotides are TGCGCCAGCAGCCAAGATCCAGGGGACGAGGAGACCCAGTACTTC.

The chain couples TRBV28 to TRBJ1-5; possible D gene TRBD1, 5 bases. V shed 8 bases and J shed 5 bases, with 22 bases lying between them. Germline lookup yields CDR1 MDHEN and CDR2 SYDVKM. The CDR3 runs to 16 residues. Written as DNA, the CDR3 is TGTGCCAGCCGCCGAGGCAGGGAAAGGTCCGATCAGCCCCAGCATTTT. It specifies CASRRGRERSDQPQHF. The full variable domain, with the rest looked up from reference TRBV28 and TRBJ1-5, is DVKVTQSSRYLVKRTGEKVFLECVQDMDHENMFWYRQDPGLGLRLIYFSYDVKMKEKGDIPEGYSVSREKKERFSLILESASTNQTSMYLCASRRGRERSDQPQHFGDGTRLSIL.

V and J are TRBV19 and TRBJ1-5; possible D gene TRBD1, 6 bases. Germline CDR1 LNHDA, CDR2 SQIVND (reference sequence). The CDR3 is 12 amino acids. Trimming removed 10 bases at V and 1 base at J, with 8 bases between. CDR3 protein: CAIQGSNQPQHF. Written as DNA, the CDR3 is TGTGCCATCCAGGGGAGCAATCAGCCCCAGCATTTT.

This chain joins TRBV5-1 and TRBJ2-7; 11 bases map to TRBD2. Germline V gene data show CDR1 as SGHRS and CDR2 as YFSETQ. The CDR3 is 17 residues long. J lost 0 bases, V lost 4 bases, and 9 bases had no gene match. As DNA, the CDR3 is TGCGCCAGCAGCCCCGGGCTAGCGGGAGGCCTCTCCTACGAGCAGTACTTC. It is translated as CASSPGLAGGLSYEQYF.

V usage is TRBV5-1 and J usage is TRBJ1-1; D unresolved. The CDR3 is 15 amino acids. Trimming shortened V by 4 bases and J by 1 base, and 14 bases separated the two germline ends. CDR1 is SGHRS, CDR2 YFSETQ, per germline. CDR3 region: CASSGGGRRNTEAFF. CDR3 sequence (DNA): TGCGCCAGCAGCGGAGGAGGGCGGAGGAACACTGAAGCTTTCTTT.

The chain joins TRBV28 to TRBJ2-1; D may be TRBD1 (5 bases). With 3 bases removed from V and 12 bases from J, the gap between germline ends came to 15 bases. The CDR3 sequence is 13 residues long. The V gene's germline CDR1 is MDHEN and CDR2 SYDVKM. The CDR3 bases are TGTGCCAGCAGTTTTAATTCAGAAAGGGGGCAGTTCTTC. It is translated as CASSFNSERGQFF.

J is TRBJ2-7 and V is TRBV6-5; 8 nucleotides agree with TRBD2. Germline CDR1 is MNHEY and CDR2 is SVGAGI. This CDR3 region has 15 residues. After removal of 7 bases from V and 5 bases from J, the junction contained 13 bases not matched to a gene. CDR3 loop: CASIRGPGGPHEQYF. The CDR3 DNA is TGTGCCAGCATTCGCGGTCCGGGAGGGCCTCACGAGCAGTACTTC.

This clone appeared once. The chain uses TRBV9 and TRBJ2-1; tentatively, D is TRBD1 (6 bases). Between the trimmed V and J ends, which lost 0 bases and 4 bases, there was a span of 11 bases. From germline, CDR1 is SGDLS and CDR2 YYNGEE. CDR3 length: 15 amino acids. CDR3 region: CASSVAETGYNEQFF. The DNA for the CDR3 is TGTGCCAGCAGCGTAGCGGAGACAGGATACAATGAGCAGTTCTTC.

This sequence joins TRBV19 and TRBJ1-2; tentatively, D is TRBD1 (5 bases). The CDR3 totals 13 residues. The V gene lost 8 bases and the J gene lost 6 bases, with 16 bases spanning the gap. CDR1 is LNHDA, CDR2 SQIVND, per germline (reference sequence). The CDR3 loop reads CASSRQLRDGYTF. Written as DNA, the CDR3 is TGTGCCAGTTCTAGACAGCTGCGAGATGGCTACACCTTC.

This rearrangement joins TRBV29-1 to TRBJ1-2; 9 bases align to TRBD1. Germline V lookup: CDR1 SQVTM, CDR2 ANQGSEA. Unmatched junction bases numbered 3, after V lost 5 bases and J lost 8 bases. The length of the CDR3 is 11 residues. DNA of the CDR3: TGCAGCGTTCCGACAGGGGGAGGCTACACCTTC. It specifies CSVPTGGGYTF.

This clone was detected only once. The chain recombines TRBV9 with TRBJ2-5, with 9 bases fitting TRBD1. Germline trimming cut 4 bases from V and 5 bases from J; bases unmatched to any gene: 9. The CDR3 has 15 residues. Germline V gene lookup returns CDR1 SGDLS and CDR2 YYNGEE. The CDR3 protein is CASSPSPTGGETQYF. The DNA of the CDR3 is TGTGCCAGCAGCCCAAGCCCGACAGGGGGGGAGACCCAGTACTTC. Full variable domain (remainder filled in from reference TRBV9 and TRBJ2-5): DSGVTQTPKHLITATGQRVTLRCSPRSGDLSVYWYQQSLDQGLQFLIQYYNGEERAKGNILERFSAQQFPDLHSELNLSSLELGDSALYFCASSPSPTGGETQYFGPGTRLLVL.

Written as DNA, the CDR3 is TGTGCCAGCAGCTTAATCAGGGGAACCATATATTTT. Amino acid sequence: CASSLIRGTIYF. The chain employs TRBV7-6 and TRBJ1-3, with D perhaps matching TRBD1 (6 bases). Trimming stripped 2 bases from V and 10 bases from J, with 9 bases between. The CDR3 is 12 residues long. CDR1 is SGHVS, CDR2 FNYEAQ, per germline. Together with reference TRBV7-6 and TRBJ1-3, the CDR3 gives the full variable domain: GAGVSQSPRYKVTKRGQDVALRCDPISGHVSLYWYRQALGQGPEFLTYFNYEAQQDKSGLPNDRFSAERPEGSISTLTIQRTEQRDSAMYRCASSLIRGTIYFGEGSWLTVV.

This clone occurred a few times. This chain connects TRBV6-2 or TRBV6-3 to TRBJ2-7; 10 bases fit TRBD1. CDR1 and CDR2 (germline): MNHEY, SVGEGT. V dropped 4 bases and J dropped 5; count of bases not matched to a gene: 5. There are 14 residues in the CDR3. The CDR3 spells CASSSGTGDHEQYF. The CDR3 DNA sequence: TGTGCCAGCAGTTCCGGGACAGGGGACCACGAGCAGTACTTC.